The clone carrying this T cell receptor beta chain was detected ten times or more. The sample contains more than one DNA sequence encoding this CDR3. The sample originates from a study of beta chain features in type 1 diabetes. The CDR3 contains 15 residues. With 0 bases removed from V and 2 bases from J, the gap between germline ends came to 11 bases. Per germline, CDR1 SGDLS and CDR2 YYNGEE. cDNA synthesis used the whole RNA isolate, giving expressed TCRB sequences. Profiling relied on immunoSEQ multiplex PCR, and the TCRdb table lists in-frame clones only, not all of them. The sample shows 300,000 to 350,000 clones, roughly 8% of them seen only once.

Source material: central memory CD4+ T cells from blood. This sequence was found in a woman aged 18-29 years in good health. The chain employs TRBV9 and TRBJ1-2; perhaps TRBD1 as D (5 bases). This CDR3 is CASSVGLGTNYGYTF. The CDR3 nucleotides are TGTGCCAGCAGCGTAGGTCTAGGGACGAACTATGGCTACACCTTC.